These T cell receptor beta chains were read from a single sample in a study of CD8 T cells in Susac syndrome. TCRdb reanalysed the immunoSEQ multiplex PCR reads using MiXCR and keeps one entry per CDR3 protein. The sample carries 150,000 to 200,000 distinct CDR3 sequences, around 92% recorded once. Sequences were obtained from CD4+ T cells from PBMCs. These receptors were collected from a human donor in good health. CDR3s include the opening cysteine and the closing phenylalanine or tryptophan. D genes are given only for firm matches. Not every row has a clone size; where given, it reads once, few, many or a size class.

cdr3_aa cdr3_nt d_call v_call clone_size j_call
CASSQGASAVYEQYF TGCGCCAGCAGCCAAGGAGCTAGCGCTGTCTACGAGCAGTACTTC - TRBV4-1 - TRBJ2-7
CASSLGLAGAGANVLTF TGTGCCAGCAGCCTCGGACTAGCGGGGGCTGGGGCCAACGTCCTGACTTTC TRBD2 TRBV3-1 - TRBJ2-6
CASSPVSGTWSTDTQYF TGTGCCAGCAGTCCTGTATCCGGGACATGGAGCACAGATACGCAGTATTTT - TRBV6-1 - TRBJ2-3
CASSQTIGLNTEAFF TGTGCCAGCAGCCAGACAATCGGGCTGAACACTGAAGCTTTCTTT - TRBV3-1 - TRBJ1-1
CASSLRAPYEQYF TGTGCCAGCAGTTTACGGGCCCCCTACGAGCAGTACTTC - TRBV12-3/TRBV12-4 - TRBJ2-7
CASSLEAYTEAFF TGTGCCAGCAGCTTGGAAGCCTACACTGAAGCTTTCTTT - TRBV7-9 - TRBJ1-1
CASSPPRTGPFEQYF TGTGCCAGCTCACCGCCTAGGACAGGACCCTTTGAGCAGTACTTC TRBD1 TRBV18 - TRBJ2-7
CASSDAPTSGNTIYF TGTGCCAGCAGTGATGCCCCAACCTCTGGAAACACCATATATTTT - TRBV6-1 - TRBJ1-3
CASHVWGQTTSTDTQYF TGTGCCAGCCACGTTTGGGGGCAGACAACTAGCACAGATACGCAGTATTTT - TRBV5-6 - TRBJ2-3
CASCLWTANTGELFF TGTGCCAGCTGTTTATGGACAGCGAACACCGGGGAGCTGTTTTTT - TRBV12-3/TRBV12-4 - TRBJ2-2
CASSLFSTDTQYF TGTGCCAGCAGTTTGTTTAGCACAGATACGCAGTATTTT - TRBV12-3/TRBV12-4 few TRBJ2-3
CSVRTGHSGNTIYF TGCAGCGTAAGGACAGGGCACTCTGGAAACACCATATATTTT TRBD1 TRBV29-1 - TRBJ1-3
CSVEPGDNEQFF TGCAGCGTTGAACCAGGGGACAATGAGCAGTTCTTC - TRBV29-1 once TRBJ2-1
CASSSSGGADTQYF TGTGCCAGCAGCTCCTCCGGAGGGGCAGATACGCAGTATTTT - TRBV3-1 - TRBJ2-3
CASSLQGQGEQYF TGTGCCAGCAGCCTCCAGGGACAGGGCGAGCAGTACTTC TRBD1 TRBV9 - TRBJ2-7
CASSLSGTGGGEQYF TGCGCCAGCAGCTTATCCGGGACAGGGGGCGGTGAGCAGTACTTC TRBD1 TRBV5-1 - TRBJ2-7
CASRYGGDRGNGYTF TGTGCCAGCAGATACGGGGGGGACAGAGGCAATGGCTACACCTTC TRBD1 TRBV7-9 - TRBJ1-2
CASTTNQGATGANVLTF TGTGCCAGCACCACAAACCAGGGGGCGACTGGGGCCAACGTCCTGACTTTC TRBD1 TRBV12-3/TRBV12-4 - TRBJ2-6
CSAAREFNYGYTF TGCAGTGCCGCTCGGGAATTTAACTATGGCTACACCTTC - TRBV20-1 - TRBJ1-2
CASSASGGSTDTQYF TGTGCCAGCAGCGCTAGCGGAGGGAGCACAGATACGCAGTATTTT TRBD2 TRBV9 - TRBJ2-3
CASRPVRTGHEAFF TGTGCCAGCAGACCCGTCAGGACAGGGCATGAAGCTTTCTTT TRBD1 TRBV7-9 - TRBJ1-1
CASSLAVGDSSGANVLTF TGTGCCAGCAGCTTGGCGGTAGGGGACAGCTCTGGGGCCAACGTCCTGACTTTC TRBD1 TRBV5-4 - TRBJ2-6
CASSPPAGELFF TGTGCCAGCTCACCCCCAGCCGGGGAGCTGTTTTTT - TRBV18 - TRBJ2-2
CASSIEVQVNEQFF TGTGCCAGTAGTATCGAAGTACAGGTCAATGAGCAGTTCTTC - TRBV19 - TRBJ2-1
CASSQGPIPDTQYF TGTGCCAGCAGCCAAGGTCCGATCCCAGATACGCAGTATTTT - TRBV3-1 - TRBJ2-3
CASSIGQGHTEAFF TGTGCCAGTAGTATCGGACAGGGTCACACTGAAGCTTTCTTT TRBD1 TRBV19 - TRBJ1-1
CASSQSGSGETGELFF TGTGCCAGCAGCCAGTCGGGGAGTGGTGAAACCGGGGAGCTGTTTTTT - TRBV4-2 - TRBJ2-2